The 23 T cell receptor beta chains given below trace back to one sample, sequenced in a study of blood T cell repertoires in COVID-19 (dated by TCRdb to 2018 to 2021). Libraries were prepared through the immunoSEQ multiplex PCR assay. TCRdb provides this immuneACCESS table in a form limited to in-frame rearrangements. Some clones are lacking; in checked studies, under half of them reflect an unresolved V gene, and why the rest are absent is not known. A total of roughly 15,000 clones appear in this sample, 65% to 85% of them only once. The ten largest clonotypes hold roughly 32% of the sample. Sequencing used peripheral blood. These receptors were taken from a man aged 45-60 years with active COVID-19.

The chain carries TRBV18 and TRBJ1-1, with a tentative D call TRBD1 (6 bases). There are 16 residues in the CDR3. The germline gives CDR1 KGHSH, CDR2 LQKENI. Deletions cut 0 bases from V and 3 bases from J, with 14 bases between. The CDR3 region is CASSPPGRGGDTEAFF. The CDR3 DNA reads as TGTGCCAGCTCACCACCGGGCAGGGGTGGTGACACTGAAGCTTTCTTT.

The chain carries TRBV5-4 and TRBJ2-3, with 11 positions matching TRBD2. Germline CDR1 SGHNT, CDR2 YYREEE (reference sequence). J lost 4 bases, V lost 1 base, and 17 bases had no gene match. CDR3 length: 20 residues. CDR3 residues: CASSLLPGGLAGGPPDTQYF. The CDR3 coding sequence is TGTGCCAGCAGCTTGCTTCCAGGGGGATTAGCGGGAGGGCCCCCAGATACGCAGTATTTT.

This clone was detected only once. The chain couples TRBV5-4 to TRBJ2-7; 14 nucleotides agree with TRBD2. This CDR3 is 15 amino acids long. V shed 0 bases, J shed 6 bases, and the junction held 2 bases outside the gene matches. Per the germline V gene, CDR1 is SGHNT and CDR2 is YYREEE (reference sequence). CDR3 loop: CASSLEGLAGGEQYF. Here the CDR3 DNA reads TGTGCCAGCAGCTTGGAAGGACTAGCGGGAGGCGAGCAGTACTTC.

The count of this clone is one. The chain is built from TRBV7-3 and TRBJ2-5; TRBD2 aligns across 7 bases. The CDR3 consists of 15 residues. V shed 1 base and J 2 bases; nucleotides not matched to a gene: 4. Per the germline V gene, CDR1 is SGHTA and CDR2 is FQGTGA. The CDR3 here is CASSLSPSGQETQYF. The CDR3 nucleotides read TGTGCCAGCAGCTTAAGTCCTAGCGGACAAGAGACCCAGTACTTC.

This clone was seen only once. V usage is TRBV7-9 and J usage is TRBJ2-6; 11 nucleotides match TRBD2. The CDR3 has 19 amino acids. The V gene's germline CDR1 is SEHNR and CDR2 FQNEAQ (reference sequence). J was trimmed by 0 bases and V by 7 bases; bases with no gene match: 11. CDR3 in amino acids: CASIPLGLAGGSGANVLTF. The DNA for the CDR3 is TGTGCCAGCATCCCCTTAGGACTAGCGGGTGGCTCTGGGGCCAACGTCCTGACTTTC.

The chain has TRBV7-8 and TRBJ2-3; D is perhaps TRBD2 (6 bases). Trimming stripped 1 base from V and 0 bases from J, with 14 bases between. CDR1 and CDR2 from the germline V gene are SGHVS and FQNEAQ. The CDR3 covers 17 residues. The CDR3 reads CASSLGLAEFSTDTQYF. The DNA of the CDR3 is TGTGCCAGCAGCTTAGGATTAGCGGAATTTAGCACAGATACGCAGTATTTT.

This chain links TRBV29-1 with TRBJ2-3; D remains ambiguous. Germline CDR1 reads SQVTM; CDR2 reads ANQGSEA. The ends were cut back, 4 bases at V and 6 bases at J, with 20 bases in the middle. CDR3 size: 15 residues. As DNA, the CDR3 is TGCAGCGTTGTTACGACGCTGTATAGCCCCGATACGCAGTATTTT. It is translated as CSVVTTLYSPDTQYF.

There are a few counts of this clone. The junction departs from germline at one end; a sequencing error may be responsible. V is TRBV19 and J is TRBJ2-7, with TRBD2 matching 10 bases. This CDR3 spans 14 amino acids. Germline CDR1 is LNHDA and CDR2 is SQIVND (reference sequence). CDR3 sequence (DNA): TGTGCCAGTGGTATAGCGGGAGGCCTAGGGGAGCAGTACTTC. Amino acid sequence: CASGIAGGLGEQYF.

V is TRBV2 and J is TRBJ2-3; D perhaps matches TRBD2 (5 bases). Germline assignment: CDR1 SNHLY and CDR2 FYNNEI. V shed 2 bases and J shed 2 bases, with 14 bases lying between them. CDR3 length: 16 residues. The CDR3 coding sequence is TGTGCCAGCAGTGAAAGAGCGGACTTTTACACAGATACGCAGTATTTT. Translation: CASSERADFYTDTQYF. Looking up the rest from reference TRBV2 and TRBJ2-3 gives the full variable domain: EPEVTQTPSHQVTQMGQEVILRCVPISNHLYFYWYRQILGQKVEFLVSFYNNEISEKSEIFDDQFSVERPDGSNFTLKIRSTKLEDSAMYFCASSERADFYTDTQYFGPGTRLTVL.

The chain joins TRBV19 to TRBJ2-1, with TRBD2 identical over 11 bases. Germline V gene lookup returns CDR1 LNHDA and CDR2 SQIVND (reference sequence). Unmatched junction bases numbered 6, after V lost 6 bases and J lost 5 bases. The CDR3 covers 15 residues. The CDR3 DNA sequence: TGTGCCAGTAGAGTAGCGGGAGGGTCTGACAATGAGCAGTTCTTC. The encoded protein is CASRVAGGSDNEQFF.

The V and J genes are TRBV15 and TRBJ1-1, with 8 bases identical to TRBD1. CDR1 LNHNV and CDR2 YYDKDF come from the germline V gene (reference sequence). V dropped 1 base and J dropped 1; count of bases not matched to a gene: 2. The CDR3 is made up of 15 amino acids. In DNA form, the CDR3 reads TGTGCCACCAGCAGAGGACAGGGGTGGAACACTGAAGCTTTCTTT. Protein: CATSRGQGWNTEAFF.

The V gene is TRBV12-5, the J gene TRBJ1-2; 8 positions agree with TRBD1. Losses at the gene ends were 6 bases for V and 9 bases for J; bases not matched to a gene: 9. Germline V gene lookup returns CDR1 LGHNT and CDR2 FRNRAP. This CDR3 is built from 13 residues. In nucleotides, the CDR3 is TGTGCTAGTGGACCCGGGACAGGAGTTAGCTACACCTTC. It translates to CASGPGTGVSYTF.

This clone appeared a single time. The V call is TRBV7-8, the J call TRBJ1-2; D possibly corresponds to TRBD1 (5 bases). The germline CDR1 and CDR2 sequences are SGHVS and FQNEAQ. The CDR3 runs to 14 residues. The V end was cut by 5 bases, the J end by 1 base, with 11 bases between. This CDR3 is CASSPSGGNYGYTF. CDR3 sequence (DNA): TGTGCCAGCAGCCCTTCCGGGGGTAACTATGGCTACACCTTC.

The genes are TRBV7-9 and TRBJ2-5, with TRBD2 identical over 12 bases. CDR3 length: 16 amino acids. Germline V gene lookup returns CDR1 SEHNR and CDR2 FQNEAQ (reference sequence). J lost 5 bases, V lost 5 bases, and 9 bases had no gene match. The CDR3 DNA follows: TGTGCCAGCAGCCCCGTGGGTCTAGCGGGAGGGGAGACCCAGTACTTC. As protein: CASSPVGLAGGETQYF. Variable domain in full (rest from reference TRBV7-9 and TRBJ2-5): DTGVSQNPRHKITKRGQNVTFRCDPISEHNRLYWYRQTLGQGPEFLTYFQNEAQLEKSRLLSDRFSAERPKGSFSTLEIQRTEQGDSAMYLCASSPVGLAGGETQYFGPGTRLLVL.

The chain carries TRBV4-2 and TRBJ2-4; unclear D gene. Germline V gene data show CDR1 as LGHNA and CDR2 as YNFKEQ. Trimming removed 0 bases from V and 11 bases from J, with 8 bases in between. CDR3 length: 12 amino acids. CDR3 sequence: CASSQDAVLQYF. The DNA for the CDR3 is TGTGCCAGCAGCCAAGACGCGGTCCTTCAGTACTTC.

The rearrangement joins TRBV10-1 to TRBJ2-1, with 8 nucleotides matching TRBD2. Germline trimming cut 3 bases from V and 5 bases from J; bases unmatched to any gene: 6. Germline V lookup: CDR1 WNHNN, CDR2 SYGVQD (reference sequence). The CDR3 has 15 amino acids. CDR3 protein: CASSEAGEGDNEQFF. In DNA, the CDR3 is TGCGCCAGCAGTGAAGCGGGAGAGGGAGACAATGAGCAGTTCTTC.

This clone was seen a single time. The chain combines TRBV5-4 with TRBJ1-1; D is possibly TRBD1 (6 bases). V lost 1 base and J lost 4, with 11 bases in between. The germline V gene encodes CDR1 SGHNT and CDR2 YYREEE (reference sequence). There are 14 residues in the CDR3. CDR3: CASSLSGASTEAFF. The CDR3 DNA reads TGTGCCAGCAGCTTGTCAGGGGCGAGCACTGAAGCTTTCTTT.

Judged by abundance, this clone is large (0.1 to 1%). The chain couples TRBV5-5 to TRBJ1-5; 12 bases are shared with TRBD1. CDR1 and CDR2 (germline): SGHKS, YYEKEE (reference sequence). V shed 4 bases and J 7 bases; nucleotides not matched to a gene: 6. The CDR3 is made up of 15 amino acids. The CDR3 sequence is CASSQGQGAWQPQHF. Here the CDR3 DNA reads TGTGCCAGCAGCCAGGGACAGGGGGCATGGCAGCCCCAGCATTTT.

CDR3 sequence: CATSYHRQGNNEQFF. The DNA for the CDR3 is TGTGCCACCAGCTACCACAGACAGGGGAACAATGAGCAGTTCTTC. V and J are TRBV15 and TRBJ2-1, with 8 bases matching TRBD1. The J segment lost 5 bases and the V segment lost 5 bases, leaving 8 bases of the junction unmatched. The CDR3 spans 15 residues. Germline V gene data show CDR1 as LNHNV and CDR2 as YYDKDF (reference sequence).

The chain recombines TRBV6-6 with TRBJ2-3; a possible D gene is TRBD1 (6 bases). The CDR3 spans 19 residues. Deletions cut 5 bases from V and 3 bases from J, with 27 bases between. From germline, CDR1 is MNHNY and CDR2 SVGAGI (reference sequence). The CDR3 nucleotides read TGTGCCAGCAGTCACACCTACCGAACAGGGTCCCAGGAAACAGATACGCAGTATTTT. Protein: CASSHTYRTGSQETDTQYF.

This clone occurred once. The V gene is TRBV9, the J gene TRBJ2-5, with D perhaps TRBD1 (5 bases). V was trimmed by 3 bases and J by 5 bases, leaving 11 bases between them. This CDR3 has 13 amino acids. Germline V gene lookup returns CDR1 SGDLS and CDR2 YYNGEE. The CDR3 region is CASSGGSLETQYF. For the CDR3, the DNA is TGTGCCAGCAGCGGGGGCTCATTGGAGACCCAGTACTTC.

In DNA, the CDR3 is TGTGCCAGCAGCTCCGGAGGGTACGAGCAGTACTTC. Its protein is CASSSGGYEQYF. This chain joins TRBV13 and TRBJ2-7; D might be TRBD2 (6 bases). The CDR3 contains 12 residues. Trimming pared 4 bases from V and 4 bases from J, leaving 8 bases between. Per germline, CDR1 PRHDT and CDR2 FYEKMQ (reference sequence).

This sequence joins TRBV7-2 and TRBJ2-3; TRBD1 matches 10 bases. J lost 5 bases, V lost 3 bases, and 14 bases had no gene match. The CDR3 covers 18 residues. The germline V gene encodes CDR1 SGHTA and CDR2 FQGNSA. Here the CDR3 reads CASSFDSGRQGAGDTQYF. In DNA form, the CDR3 reads TGTGCCAGCAGCTTTGACTCAGGGCGACAGGGGGCTGGAGATACGCAGTATTTT.